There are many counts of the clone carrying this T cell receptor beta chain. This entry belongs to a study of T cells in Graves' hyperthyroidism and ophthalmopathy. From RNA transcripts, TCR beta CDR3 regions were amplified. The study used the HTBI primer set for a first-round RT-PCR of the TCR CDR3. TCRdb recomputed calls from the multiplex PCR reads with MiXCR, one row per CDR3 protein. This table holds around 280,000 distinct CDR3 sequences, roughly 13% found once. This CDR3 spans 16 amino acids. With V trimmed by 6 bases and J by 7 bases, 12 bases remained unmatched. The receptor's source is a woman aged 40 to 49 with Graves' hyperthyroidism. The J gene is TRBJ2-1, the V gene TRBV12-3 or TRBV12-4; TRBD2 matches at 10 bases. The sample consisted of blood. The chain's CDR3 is CASRSRAGGPWNEQFF. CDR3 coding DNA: TGTGCCAGCAGGTCTCGAGCGGGAGGGCCTTGGAATGAGCAGTTCTTC.